In its sample, the clone carrying this T cell receptor (beta chain) was seen a few times. Antigen: not known. This sample was taken from a study of T-cell memory formation after mild COVID-19. Overall study findings and caveats: CM and EM subsets held most contracting CD4+ clones; EMRA held CD8+ ones. Some responding clones appeared in pre-infection memory, suggesting cross-reactive memory joined. Contracting clones, day 15 to 85, had balanced CD4/CD8, and later expanders favored CD4+.

The authors produced TCR alpha and TCR beta cDNA libraries with sample barcodes and UMIs by 5'RACE using constant-segment primers. MiXCR was run by TCRdb on the 5' RACE reads, yielding one entry per CDR3 protein. The sample has 100,000 to 120,000 distinct CDR3 sequences, approximately 22% seen once. V was shortened by 4 bases and J by 4 bases, with 16 bases between the two germline ends. In germline, CDR1 is LGHNA, CDR2 YSLEER. The CDR3 length is 15 residues. The genes are TRBV4-3 and TRBJ1-2; D is perhaps TRBD1 (6 bases). The sequenced material came from PBMCs or a T cell subset sorted from them (not recorded which). The TCR originated in a man younger than 35 who had mild COVID-19 (a few samples of this study predate the infection). Cell type and time point are not known. CDR3 in amino acids: CASSPLARGCYGYTF. CDR3 coding DNA: TGCGCCAGCAGCCCACTGGCCAGGGGTTGCTATGGCTACACCTTC.